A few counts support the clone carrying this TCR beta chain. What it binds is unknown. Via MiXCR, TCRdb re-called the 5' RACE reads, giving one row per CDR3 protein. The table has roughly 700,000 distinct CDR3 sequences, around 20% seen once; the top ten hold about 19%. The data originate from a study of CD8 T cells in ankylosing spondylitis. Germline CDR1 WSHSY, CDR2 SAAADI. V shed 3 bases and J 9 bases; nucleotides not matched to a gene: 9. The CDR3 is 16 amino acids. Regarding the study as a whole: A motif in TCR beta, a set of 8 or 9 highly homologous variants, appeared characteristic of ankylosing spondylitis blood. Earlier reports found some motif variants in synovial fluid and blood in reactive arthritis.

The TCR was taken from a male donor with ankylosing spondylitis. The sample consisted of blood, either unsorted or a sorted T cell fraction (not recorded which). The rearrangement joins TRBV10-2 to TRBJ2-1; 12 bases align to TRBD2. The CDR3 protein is CASSDKSSGGAGEQFF. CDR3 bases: TGCGCCAGCAGTGACAAATCTAGCGGGGGGGCGGGTGAGCAGTTCTTC.